Listed below are T cell receptor beta chains from one sample, sequenced in a study of cytomegalovirus exposure and HLA in healthy donors. Assay used: immunoSEQ multiplex PCR; TCRdb lists only in-frame clones, some missing. The sample carries fewer than 250,000 clones, roughly four fifths recorded once. What was sequenced was PBMCs. Every receptor here comes from a girl aged 10 to 17 in good health and CMV-seronegative. The CDR3 runs from the conserved cysteine through the conserved F or W. The order of the fields is clone size, V gene, J gene, D gene, CDR3 DNA, CDR3 protein. The D gene is left open where the match is weak. For some rows the clone size is stated as once, few or many, or as a class when expanded; others skip it.

clone_size: NA
v_call: TRBV27
j_call: TRBJ1-5
d_call: NA
cdr3_nt: TGTGCCAGCAGTTTATCTTCGGGGAGGGCTCAGCCCCAGCATTTT
cdr3_aa: CASSLSSGRAQPQHF

clone_size: NA
v_call: TRBV25-1
j_call: TRBJ2-3
d_call: TRBD2
cdr3_nt: TGTGCCAGCAGAGGACTAGCGGGACCAGATACGCAGTATTTT
cdr3_aa: CASRGLAGPDTQYF

clone_size: NA
v_call: TRBV6-1
j_call: TRBJ2-7
d_call: TRBD2
cdr3_nt: TGTGCCAGCATCACTAGCGAGACATTATCCTACGAGCAGTACTTC
cdr3_aa: CASITSETLSYEQYF

clone_size: NA
v_call: TRBV28
j_call: TRBJ1-5
d_call: TRBD1
cdr3_nt: TGTGCCAGCAGGAATACAGGGGTTTCCAATCAGCCCCAGCATTTT
cdr3_aa: CASRNTGVSNQPQHF

clone_size: NA
v_call: TRBV25-1
j_call: TRBJ1-2
d_call: TRBD1
cdr3_nt: TGTGCCAGCAGTGAAGCCGGGACAGGGTATGGCTACACCTTC
cdr3_aa: CASSEAGTGYGYTF

clone_size: once
v_call: TRBV7-2
j_call: TRBJ1-6
d_call: NA
cdr3_nt: TGTGCCAGCAGCTTAGGTGGGCGGGGAGCCCTTTCACCCCTCCACTTT
cdr3_aa: CASSLGGRGALSPLHF

clone_size: NA
v_call: TRBV6-5
j_call: TRBJ2-7
d_call: NA
cdr3_nt: TGTGCCAGCAGTCGGGGTAGCGGTGACTACGAGCAGTACTTC
cdr3_aa: CASSRGSGDYEQYF

clone_size: NA
v_call: TRBV11-3
j_call: TRBJ2-3
d_call: TRBD2
cdr3_nt: TGTGCCAGCAGCTTAAGGCTAGCGGGGGTCACAGATACGCAGTATTTT
cdr3_aa: CASSLRLAGVTDTQYF

clone_size: few
v_call: TRBV18
j_call: TRBJ2-5
d_call: NA
cdr3_nt: TGTGCCAGCTCACCAGGTAACCGGGAGACCCAGTACTTC
cdr3_aa: CASSPGNRETQYF

clone_size: NA
v_call: TRBV30
j_call: TRBJ2-5
d_call: NA
cdr3_nt: TGTGCCTGGAAGTGGGGGGGCCGTGAGACCCAGTACTTC
cdr3_aa: CAWKWGGRETQYF

clone_size: once
v_call: TRBV29-1
j_call: TRBJ2-5
d_call: NA
cdr3_nt: TGCAGCGGTACAGGTTCTCTAGAGACCCAGTACTTC
cdr3_aa: CSGTGSLETQYF

clone_size: NA
v_call: TRBV18
j_call: TRBJ1-2
d_call: NA
cdr3_nt: TGTGCCAGCTCACCAGTCGAGTCGGGTGGCTACACCTTC
cdr3_aa: CASSPVESGGYTF

clone_size: NA
v_call: TRBV5-1
j_call: TRBJ1-1
d_call: NA
cdr3_nt: TGCGCCAGCAGCCTCTTCTCGGTGAACACTGAAGCTTTCTTT
cdr3_aa: CASSLFSVNTEAFF

clone_size: NA
v_call: TRBV6-4
j_call: TRBJ2-3
d_call: TRBD1
cdr3_nt: TGTGCCAGCAGTGTCTCCGGGATGCCTGGGACAGGGGTAGGAGATACGCAGTATTTT
cdr3_aa: CASSVSGMPGTGVGDTQYF

clone_size: NA
v_call: TRBV27
j_call: TRBJ2-7
d_call: TRBD1
cdr3_nt: TGTGCCAGCAGCTTACAGGGGATGAGCTTCTACGAGCAGTACTTC
cdr3_aa: CASSLQGMSFYEQYF

clone_size: once
v_call: TRBV6-1
j_call: TRBJ1-1
d_call: TRBD1
cdr3_nt: TGTGCCAGCAGGGGGGACAGGGGCGGTGGCACTGAAGCTTTCTTT
cdr3_aa: CASRGDRGGGTEAFF

clone_size: NA
v_call: TRBV7-8
j_call: TRBJ2-5
d_call: NA
cdr3_nt: TGTGCCAGCAGCCCCGGCCGACTACAAGAGACCCAGTACTTC
cdr3_aa: CASSPGRLQETQYF

clone_size: NA
v_call: TRBV4-1
j_call: TRBJ2-2
d_call: NA
cdr3_nt: TGCGCCAGCAGCCAATGGGGTTCGGGAGTCACCGGGGAGCTGTTTTTT
cdr3_aa: CASSQWGSGVTGELFF

clone_size: NA
v_call: TRBV11-2
j_call: TRBJ2-1
d_call: NA
cdr3_nt: TGTGCCAGCAGCCCAACACCCTACAATGAGCAGTTCTTC
cdr3_aa: CASSPTPYNEQFF

clone_size: NA
v_call: TRBV6-5
j_call: TRBJ2-7
d_call: NA
cdr3_nt: TGTGCCAGCATGCGTTACGGGTCCTCCGGGGAGCAGTACTTC
cdr3_aa: CASMRYGSSGEQYF

clone_size: NA
v_call: TRBV7-9
j_call: TRBJ1-2
d_call: TRBD1
cdr3_nt: TGTGCCAGCAGCTTAGCGACAGGGGGCGGCTACACCTTC
cdr3_aa: CASSLATGGGYTF

clone_size: NA
v_call: TRBV5-1
j_call: TRBJ2-3
d_call: TRBD2
cdr3_nt: TGCGCCAGCAGCCCCCCCGGACTAGCGGGAATTACGCAGTATTTT
cdr3_aa: CASSPPGLAGITQYF

clone_size: NA
v_call: TRBV7-9
j_call: TRBJ2-3
d_call: NA
cdr3_nt: TGTGCCAGCAGCCGAACTACCGGGACTTCTAGCACAGATACGCAGTATTTT
cdr3_aa: CASSRTTGTSSTDTQYF

clone_size: NA
v_call: TRBV7-2
j_call: TRBJ1-2
d_call: NA
cdr3_nt: TGTGCCAGCAGCTTATACCGGGACTCAGCTGGCTACACCTTC
cdr3_aa: CASSLYRDSAGYTF

clone_size: NA
v_call: TRBV30
j_call: TRBJ2-5
d_call: TRBD1
cdr3_nt: TGTGCCTGGAGTCAGGACAGGGTCGGAGGAGAGACCCAGTACTTC
cdr3_aa: CAWSQDRVGGETQYF

clone_size: NA
v_call: TRBV28
j_call: TRBJ1-5
d_call: NA
cdr3_nt: TGTGCCAGCAGGCTAGGTCCGGGACAAAATTATCAGCCCCAGCATTTT
cdr3_aa: CASRLGPGQNYQPQHF

clone_size: NA
v_call: TRBV15
j_call: TRBJ2-5
d_call: NA
cdr3_nt: TGTGCCACCAGCCCTAGCTATTCTAGCCGAGAGACCCAGTACTTC
cdr3_aa: CATSPSYSSRETQYF

clone_size: NA
v_call: TRBV30
j_call: TRBJ1-2
d_call: NA
cdr3_nt: TGTGCCTGGAACAAGGCGGGAGATTATGGCTACACCTTC
cdr3_aa: CAWNKAGDYGYTF

clone_size: NA
v_call: TRBV6-7
j_call: TRBJ2-3
d_call: TRBD2
cdr3_nt: TGTGCCAGCAGTTACTCGGGGGGGAAGATCACAGATACGCAGTATTTT
cdr3_aa: CASSYSGGKITDTQYF

clone_size: NA
v_call: TRBV2
j_call: TRBJ2-5
d_call: NA
cdr3_nt: TGTGCCAGTACAATCCAAGAGACCCAGTACTTC
cdr3_aa: CASTIQETQYF

clone_size: NA
v_call: TRBV30
j_call: TRBJ2-7
d_call: NA
cdr3_nt: TGTGCCTGGAGTGTATCGGGGGACGAGCAGTACTTC
cdr3_aa: CAWSVSGDEQYF

clone_size: few
v_call: TRBV6-1
j_call: TRBJ1-1
d_call: NA
cdr3_nt: TGTGCCAGCAGTGAAGGCGGGAGGACTGAAGCTTTCTTT
cdr3_aa: CASSEGGRTEAFF

clone_size: NA
v_call: TRBV6-4
j_call: TRBJ2-2
d_call: NA
cdr3_nt: TGTGCCAGCAGTGAGAAGGGGAAAAACACCGGGGAGCTGTTTTTT
cdr3_aa: CASSEKGKNTGELFF

clone_size: NA
v_call: TRBV12-5
j_call: TRBJ2-1
d_call: NA
cdr3_nt: TGTGCTAGTGGTTTGGTAGTCTCGGCGGGTCCTTCCTACAATGAGCAGTTCTTC
cdr3_aa: CASGLVVSAGPSYNEQFF

clone_size: NA
v_call: TRBV2
j_call: TRBJ2-3
d_call: TRBD1
cdr3_nt: TGTGCCAGCGAGGAGACCGGGACAGGGGGCTCAGATACGCAGTATTTT
cdr3_aa: CASEETGTGGSDTQYF

clone_size: once
v_call: TRBV28
j_call: TRBJ1-2
d_call: NA
cdr3_nt: TGTGCCAGCAGGGTTAGGGCCGGCGGGAGCTATGGCTACACCTTC
cdr3_aa: CASRVRAGGSYGYTF

clone_size: once
v_call: TRBV7-2
j_call: TRBJ2-2
d_call: TRBD2
cdr3_nt: TGTGCCAGCAGCTTAGGGTCCAGCGGGGTGTACACCGGGGAGCTGTTTTTT
cdr3_aa: CASSLGSSGVYTGELFF

clone_size: once
v_call: TRBV5-1
j_call: TRBJ2-3
d_call: TRBD2
cdr3_nt: TGCGCCAGCAGCTTGACTAGCGGGGTGGTCACAGATACGCAGTATTTT
cdr3_aa: CASSLTSGVVTDTQYF

clone_size: NA
v_call: TRBV27
j_call: TRBJ1-1
d_call: NA
cdr3_nt: TGTGCCAGCAGTTTAGGGTTTAGGGGCACTGAAGCTTTCTTT
cdr3_aa: CASSLGFRGTEAFF

clone_size: once
v_call: TRBV30
j_call: TRBJ2-3
d_call: TRBD2
cdr3_nt: TGTGCCTGGGACCCGGGACTAGCGGTCCAGAGGCAGTATTTT
cdr3_aa: CAWDPGLAVQRQYF

clone_size: once
v_call: TRBV28
j_call: TRBJ2-1
d_call: NA
cdr3_nt: TGTGCCAGCAGTTTTATTGTCCAGGGAAGAGAGTTTAAGGATGAGCAGTTCTTC
cdr3_aa: CASSFIVQGREFKDEQFF

clone_size: NA
v_call: TRBV28
j_call: TRBJ1-2
d_call: NA
cdr3_nt: TGTGCCAGCAGTTCACGGGAGAGAGGCTACACCTTC
cdr3_aa: CASSSRERGYTF